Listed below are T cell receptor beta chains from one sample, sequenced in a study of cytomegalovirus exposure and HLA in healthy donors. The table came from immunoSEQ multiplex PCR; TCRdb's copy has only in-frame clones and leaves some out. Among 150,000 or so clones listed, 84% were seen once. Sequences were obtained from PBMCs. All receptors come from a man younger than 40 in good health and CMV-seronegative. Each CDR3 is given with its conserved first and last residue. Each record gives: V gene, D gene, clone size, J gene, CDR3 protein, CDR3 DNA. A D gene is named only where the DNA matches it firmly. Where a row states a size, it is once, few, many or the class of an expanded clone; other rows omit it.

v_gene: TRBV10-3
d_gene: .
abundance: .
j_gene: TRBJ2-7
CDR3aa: CAISESLVGTNSYEQYF
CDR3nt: TGTGCCATCAGTGAGTCTCTTGTCGGGACAAATTCCTACGAGCAGTACTTC

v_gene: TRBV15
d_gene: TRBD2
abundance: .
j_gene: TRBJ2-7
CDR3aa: CATSRTSGSFEQYF
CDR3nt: TGTGCCACCAGCAGGACTAGCGGGAGCTTCGAGCAGTACTTC

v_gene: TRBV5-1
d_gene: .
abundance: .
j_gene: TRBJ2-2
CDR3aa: CATIGQDTGELFF
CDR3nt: TGCGCCACGATTGGGCAGGACACCGGGGAGCTGTTTTTT

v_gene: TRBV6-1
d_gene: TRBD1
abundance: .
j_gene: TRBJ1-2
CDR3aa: CASSVAGGIVGGYTF
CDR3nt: TGTGCCAGCAGTGTGGCAGGGGGTATAGTGGGTGGCTACACCTTC

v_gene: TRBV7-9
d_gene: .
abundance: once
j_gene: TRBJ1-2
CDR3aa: CASSSALTGNYGYTF
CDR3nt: TGTGCCAGCAGCTCAGCTTTGACAGGCAACTATGGCTACACCTTC

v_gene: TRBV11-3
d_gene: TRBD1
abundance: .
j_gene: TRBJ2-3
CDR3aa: CASSSGTGADTQYF
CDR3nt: TGTGCCAGCAGCTCTGGGACAGGCGCAGATACGCAGTATTTT

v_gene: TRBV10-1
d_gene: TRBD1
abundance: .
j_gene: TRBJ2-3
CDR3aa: CASSEAGTATDTQYF
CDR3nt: TGCGCCAGCAGTGAAGCCGGGACAGCCACAGATACGCAGTATTTT

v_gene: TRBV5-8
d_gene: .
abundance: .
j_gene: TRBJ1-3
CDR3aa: CASSPTTGGNTIYF
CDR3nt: TGTGCCAGCAGCCCCACCACGGGAGGCAACACCATATATTTT

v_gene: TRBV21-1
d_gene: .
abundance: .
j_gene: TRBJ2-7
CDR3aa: CASSTRTSGGTQSYEQYF
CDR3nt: TGTGCCAGCAGCACACGGACTAGCGGGGGGACCCAATCCTACGAGCAGTACTTC

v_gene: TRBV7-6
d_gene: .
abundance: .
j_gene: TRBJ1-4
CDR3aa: CASSLTDEKLFF
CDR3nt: TGTGCCAGCAGCCTGACAGATGAAAAACTGTTTTTT

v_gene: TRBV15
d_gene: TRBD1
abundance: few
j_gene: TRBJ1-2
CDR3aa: CATSRGQGDGYTF
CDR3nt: TGTGCCACCAGCAGGGGACAGGGAGATGGCTACACCTTC

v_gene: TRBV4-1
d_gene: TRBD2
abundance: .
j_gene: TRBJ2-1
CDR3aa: CASRGLAGVAYNNEQFF
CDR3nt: TGCGCCAGCCGGGGACTAGCGGGGGTGGCCTATAACAATGAGCAGTTCTTC

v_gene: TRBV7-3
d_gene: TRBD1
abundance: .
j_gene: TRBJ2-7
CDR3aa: CASSPRDSSYEQYF
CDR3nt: TGTGCCAGCAGCCCACGGGACAGCTCCTACGAGCAGTACTTC

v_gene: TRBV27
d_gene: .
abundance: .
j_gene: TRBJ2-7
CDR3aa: CASSLFGSSYEQYF
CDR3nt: TGTGCCAGCAGTTTATTCGGGAGCTCCTACGAGCAGTACTTC

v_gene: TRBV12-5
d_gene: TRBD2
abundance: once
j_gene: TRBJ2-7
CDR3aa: CASGLAHMGLAGGPPYYEQYF
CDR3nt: TGTGCTAGTGGTTTGGCCCACATGGGACTAGCGGGAGGACCTCCTTACTACGAGCAGTACTTC

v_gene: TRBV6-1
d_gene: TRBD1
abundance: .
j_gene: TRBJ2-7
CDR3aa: CASTPSGTGGYEQYF
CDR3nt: TGTGCCAGCACACCCTCCGGGACAGGGGGATACGAGCAGTACTTC

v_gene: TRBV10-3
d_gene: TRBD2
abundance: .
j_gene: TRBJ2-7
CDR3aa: CAISGSGGLTYEQYF
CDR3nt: TGTGCCATCAGTGGATCGGGGGGGTTAACCTACGAGCAGTACTTC

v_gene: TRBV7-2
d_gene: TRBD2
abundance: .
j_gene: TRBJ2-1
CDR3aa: CASSPEFRTSVKSYNEQFF
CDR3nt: TGTGCCAGCAGCCCTGAATTTCGGACTAGCGTTAAGTCCTACAATGAGCAGTTCTTC

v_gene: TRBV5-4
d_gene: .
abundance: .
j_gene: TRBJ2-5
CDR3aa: CASSSGETQYF
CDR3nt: TGTGCCAGCAGCTCGGGTGAGACCCAGTACTTC

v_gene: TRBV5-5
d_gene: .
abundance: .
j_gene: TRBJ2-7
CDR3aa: CASSLTSSDYEQYF
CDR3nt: TGTGCCAGCAGCTTGACTAGCTCCGACTACGAGCAGTACTTC

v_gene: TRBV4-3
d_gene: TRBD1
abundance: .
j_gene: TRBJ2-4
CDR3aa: CASSQSTTGALAKNIQYF
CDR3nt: TGCGCCAGCAGCCAATCAACGACAGGGGCGCTAGCCAAAAACATTCAGTACTTC

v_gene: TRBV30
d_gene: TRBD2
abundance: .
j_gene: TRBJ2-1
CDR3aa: CAWKTSGYYNEQFF
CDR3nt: TGTGCCTGGAAGACTAGCGGGTATTACAATGAGCAGTTCTTC

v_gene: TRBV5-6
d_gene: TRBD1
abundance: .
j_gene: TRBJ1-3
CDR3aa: CASSSPGLSDRVSGNTIYF
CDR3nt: TGTGCCAGCAGCTCCCCGGGGTTGTCGGACAGGGTCTCTGGAAACACCATATATTTT

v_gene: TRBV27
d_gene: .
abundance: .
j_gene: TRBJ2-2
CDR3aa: CASSQQGVGELFF
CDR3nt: TGTGCCAGCAGCCAACAGGGTGTCGGGGAGCTGTTTTTT

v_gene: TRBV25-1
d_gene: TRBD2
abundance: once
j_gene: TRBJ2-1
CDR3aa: CASSGVAGGVSYNEQFF
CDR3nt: TGTGCCAGCAGTGGGGTAGCGGGAGGGGTCTCCTACAATGAGCAGTTCTTC

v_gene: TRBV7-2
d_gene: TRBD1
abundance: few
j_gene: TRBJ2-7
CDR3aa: CASSYFPGQGDYEQYF
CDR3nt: TGTGCCAGCAGCTACTTCCCGGGACAGGGAGACTACGAGCAGTACTTC

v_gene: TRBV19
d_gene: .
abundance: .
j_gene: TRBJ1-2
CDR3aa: CASSTTGSYGYTF
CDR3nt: TGTGCCAGTAGTACTACAGGGTCCTATGGCTACACCTTC

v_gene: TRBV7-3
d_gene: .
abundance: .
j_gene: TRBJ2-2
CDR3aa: CASSSGGNTGELFF
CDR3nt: TGTGCCAGCAGCTCCGGAGGGAACACCGGGGAGCTGTTTTTT

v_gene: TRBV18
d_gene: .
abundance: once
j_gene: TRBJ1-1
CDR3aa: CASSPRTAGPNTEAFF
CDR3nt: TGTGCCAGCTCACCCCGAACGGCAGGGCCGAACACTGAAGCTTTCTTT

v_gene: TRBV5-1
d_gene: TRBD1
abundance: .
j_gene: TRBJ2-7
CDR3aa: CASAFGDRGTSEQYF
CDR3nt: TGCGCCAGCGCCTTTGGGGACAGGGGAACCTCGGAGCAGTACTTC

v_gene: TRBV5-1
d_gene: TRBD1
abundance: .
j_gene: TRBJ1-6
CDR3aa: CASRPKTGTDNSPLHF
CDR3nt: TGCGCCAGCAGACCGAAAACCGGGACAGATAATTCACCCCTCCACTTT

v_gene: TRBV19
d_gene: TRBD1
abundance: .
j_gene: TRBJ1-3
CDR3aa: CASSADSYRGHRNTIYF
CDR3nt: TGTGCCAGTAGTGCCGACTCGTACAGGGGGCATAGAAACACCATATATTTT

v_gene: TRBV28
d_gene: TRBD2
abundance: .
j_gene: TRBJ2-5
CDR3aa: CASSLGLTGTSGSLETQYF
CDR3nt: TGTGCCAGCAGTCTAGGGTTAACCGGGACTAGCGGGAGTCTGGAGACCCAGTACTTC

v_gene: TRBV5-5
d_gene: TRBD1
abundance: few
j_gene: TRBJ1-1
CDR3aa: CASSLAGTGLNTEAFF
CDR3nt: TGTGCCAGCAGCTTGGCTGGGACAGGTCTGAACACTGAAGCTTTCTTT

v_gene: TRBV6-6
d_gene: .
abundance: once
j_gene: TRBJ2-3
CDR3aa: CASSYSRSATDTQYF
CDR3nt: TGTGCCAGCAGTTACTCGAGGTCTGCCACAGATACGCAGTATTTT